Below are 5 T cell receptor beta chains sequenced from a single sample in a study of CD8 T cells in Susac syndrome. The RNA, roughly 0.45 to 1 ug, was put through reverse transcription using random hexamers. TCRdb re-called the immunoSEQ multiplex PCR reads with MiXCR, one entry per CDR3 protein. Of under 200,000 distinct CDR3 sequences in the sample, roughly 95% are singletons; the top ten hold approximately 0.094%. The sample was CD4+ T cells from PBMCs. These receptors all come from a human donor in good health.

In DNA form, the CDR3 reads TGTGCCTGGAGTGTGACGGTAGGCTATGGCTACACCTTC. Encoded protein: CAWSVTVGYGYTF. This chain joins TRBV30 and TRBJ1-2, with D hard to call. CDR1 is GTSNPN, CDR2 SVGIG, per germline (reference sequence). With 0 bases removed from V and 4 bases from J, the gap between germline ends came to 9 bases. This CDR3 is built from 13 residues.

The V and J genes are TRBV20-1 and TRBJ2-5; 8 bases line up with TRBD1. This CDR3 spans 13 amino acids. V lost 3 bases and J lost 7; bases outside the gene matches: 7. Germline V gene data show CDR1 as DFQATT and CDR2 as SNEGSKA (reference sequence). CDR3 DNA sequence: TGCAGTGCTAGGGGCCAGGGGGCAGGGACCCAGTACTTC. Translated: CSARGQGAGTQYF.

The rearrangement uses TRBV7-9 and TRBJ2-7, with D possibly matching TRBD1 (5 bases). The germline V gene encodes CDR1 SEHNR and CDR2 FQNEAQ (reference sequence). V was shortened by 1 base and J by 5 bases, with 12 bases between the two germline ends. This CDR3 is 14 amino acids long. The CDR3 reads CASSLGSGINEQYF. CDR3 nucleotide sequence: TGTGCCAGCAGCTTAGGCTCAGGGATTAACGAGCAGTACTTC.

This clonotype was counted a few times. The chain carries TRBV2 and TRBJ1-1; D unclear. Trimming removed 6 bases from V and 3 bases from J, with 5 bases in between. The germline CDR1 and CDR2 sequences are SNHLY and FYNNEI. The length of the CDR3 is 11 residues. The CDR3 protein is CASREYTEAFF. DNA of the CDR3: TGTGCCAGCAGGGAATACACTGAAGCTTTCTTT.

This clonotype has a single count. The chain combines TRBV6-1 with TRBJ1-2; 9 nucleotides match TRBD1. The trim removed 5 bases at V and 4 bases at J, leaving 11 bases unmatched. The CDR3 is made up of 16 amino acids. Looked up from germline, CDR1 is MNHNS and CDR2 is SASEGT. The CDR3 DNA reads TGTGCCAGCAGTAGGGAGGCGACAGGGGGGATCTATGGCTACACCTTC. This gives the protein CASSREATGGIYGYTF.